This paragraph covers one T cell receptor beta chain sequence. Its cognate antigen is unknown. The V gene's germline CDR1 is LGHNA and CDR2 YSLEER. V was trimmed by 1 base and J by 1 base, leaving 10 bases between them. The CDR3 length is 15 residues. As to time point: 2015-2016 season, 7 days after influenza vaccination. Blood volume per time point ranged from about 40 to 100 mL. The data stem from a study of follicular helper T cells after annual influenza vaccination. Turning to the study itself: Across the 2013-2014, 2014-2015 and 2015-2016 vaccination seasons, some subjects were resampled.

Study observations and caveats: Plasmablast frequency change correlated with clonality change in ICOS+CD38+ cTfh. Recurrent ICOS+CD38+ cTfh clonotypes included tetramer and AIM influenza-specific ones.

The method was immunoSEQ multiplex PCR; TCRdb's version includes in-frame clones alone and lacks a portion of them. The sample gives 6,000 or so clones, roughly 80% of which show up once; roughly 0.49% is in the top ten. The TCR comes from an adult who received the influenza vaccine. The source material was CXCR5- memory CD4+ T cells sorted from blood, sampled 7 days after influenza vaccination. The rearrangement uses TRBV4-3 and TRBJ1-1, with D unresolved. CDR3 sequence (DNA): TGCGCCAGCAGCCAAGTCTCGGCTGGGAACACTGAAGCTTTCTTT. This translates into CASSQVSAGNTEAFF.